This TCR beta chain was identified in a study of T-cell reconstitution after alpha-beta-depleted transplantation in children. A TCRbeta library incorporating unique molecular identifiers was prepared. TCRdb re-analysed the PCR reads in MiXCR, keeping a single row per CDR3 protein. The sample records approximately 400,000 distinct CDR3 sequences, roughly a tenth being singletons. V was trimmed by 6 bases and J by 4 bases, leaving 11 bases between them. This CDR3 region has 13 residues. This sample comprised PBMCs from the stem cell graft donor, obtained from the stem cell graft. The rearrangement links TRBV12-3 or TRBV12-4 to TRBJ2-3; D could derive from TRBD1 or TRBD2 (5 bases each). The receptor comes from a human donor who donated a stem cell graft to a child with acute myeloid leukemia. As DNA, the CDR3 is TGTGCCAGCAGACCCGGGACCGCAGATACGCAGTATTTT. It codes for CASRPGTADTQYF.